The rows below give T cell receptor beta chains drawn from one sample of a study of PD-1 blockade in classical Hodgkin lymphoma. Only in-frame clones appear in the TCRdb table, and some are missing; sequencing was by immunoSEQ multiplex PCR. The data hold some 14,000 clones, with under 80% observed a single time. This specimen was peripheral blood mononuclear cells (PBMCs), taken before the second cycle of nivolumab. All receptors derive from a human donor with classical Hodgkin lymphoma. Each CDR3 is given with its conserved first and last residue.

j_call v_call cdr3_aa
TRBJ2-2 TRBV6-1 CASSPLEANTGELFF
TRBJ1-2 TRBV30 CAWRVTGVISYGYTF
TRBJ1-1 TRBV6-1 CAMTRTGTGTEAFF
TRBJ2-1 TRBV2 CASTGTSGANEQFF
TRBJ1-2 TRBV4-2 CASSREKGYTF
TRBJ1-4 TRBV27 CASSVGRENEKLFF
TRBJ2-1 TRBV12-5 CASGLGGQNEQFF
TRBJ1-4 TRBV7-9 CASSLPRQGAPNEKLFF
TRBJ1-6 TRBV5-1 CASSLSQPPPLHF
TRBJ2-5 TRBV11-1 CASSFQTGRETQYF
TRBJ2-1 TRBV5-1 CASSLLLQGGLYNEQFF
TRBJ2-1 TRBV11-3 CASSLEGGGYNEQFF
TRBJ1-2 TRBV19 CASSKGTENYGYTF
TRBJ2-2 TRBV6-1 CAERGAGELFF
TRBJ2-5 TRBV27 CASSFGTGAQETQYF
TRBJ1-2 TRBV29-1 CSVEDRGEGANYGYTF
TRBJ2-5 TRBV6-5 CASSYAGVETQYF
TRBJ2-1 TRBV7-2 CASSLVVGGHNEQFF
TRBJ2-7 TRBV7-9 CASSLSGAYEQYF
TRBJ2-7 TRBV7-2 CASSLEGLVSYEQYF
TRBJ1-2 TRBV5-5 CASNSRQNYGYTF
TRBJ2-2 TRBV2 CASSYRRRLFF
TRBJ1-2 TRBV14 CASSQEQGLQNYGYTF
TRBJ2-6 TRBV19 CASSYTGGTFSGANVLTF
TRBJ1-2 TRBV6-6 CASRHGRVYGYTF
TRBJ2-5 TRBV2 CASRSGQGARQETQYF
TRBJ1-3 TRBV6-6 CASRGGGNTIYF
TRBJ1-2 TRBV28 CASSLLGTGFFDYGYTF
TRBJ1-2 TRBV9 CASSDLLSRDGYTF
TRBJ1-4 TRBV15 CATSKDGATNEKLFF
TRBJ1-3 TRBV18 CASSLGASSGNTIYF
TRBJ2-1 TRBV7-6 CASSSTGGAYNEQFF
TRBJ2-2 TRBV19 CASSIRQGGTGELFF
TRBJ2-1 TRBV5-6 CASSWGDNEQFF
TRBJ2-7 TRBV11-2 CASSFALGQGGYEQYF
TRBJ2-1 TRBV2 CASSGPDAGGDEQFF
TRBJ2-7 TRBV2 CASSDLAEQYF
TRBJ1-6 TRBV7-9 CASSPLDLGENSPLHF
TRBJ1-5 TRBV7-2 CASSASGQPQHF
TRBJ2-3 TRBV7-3 CASSLSPGAKDTQYF
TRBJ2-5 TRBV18 CASSLDLGLQETQYF
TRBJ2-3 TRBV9 CASSSRGTDTQYF
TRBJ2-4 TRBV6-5 CASSYLPGAKNIQYF
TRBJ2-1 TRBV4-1 CASSPPRGQDIYNEQFF
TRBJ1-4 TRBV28 CASSLRPNEKLFF
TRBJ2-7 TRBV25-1 CASSQERGAYEQYF